This T cell receptor beta chain is drawn from a study of patients and donors after allogeneic stem cell transplantation. TCRdb processed the RT-PCR reads anew with MiXCR; each CDR3 protein has one entry. The repertoire includes about a million distinct CDR3 sequences, 18% of them detected once, and roughly 6.4% sits in the top ten. This CDR3 is built from 11 residues. The germline gives CDR1 MGHDK, CDR2 SYGVNS. Deletions cut 2 bases from V and 7 bases from J, with 6 bases between. The chain combines TRBV25-1 with TRBJ2-7; the D is unclear. This sequence was found in a human donor who was either an allogeneic HSCT recipient or a stem cell or donor lymphocyte infusion donor (not recorded which). It is not recorded whose cells these are; they may come from a transplant donor. The material sequenced was blood, either unsorted or a sorted T cell fraction (not recorded which). CDR3 region: CASSEPWEQYF. The CDR3 DNA follows: TGTGCCAGCAGTGAACCGTGGGAGCAGTACTTC.